These T cell receptor beta chains were read from a single sample in a study of cytomegalovirus exposure and HLA in healthy donors. Assay: immunoSEQ multiplex PCR; the TCRdb copy retains only in-frame clones and omits some. The sample contains roughly 100,000 clones, 86% of which appear only once. Sequencing was done on a sample of PBMCs. These receptors originate from a woman younger than 35 in good health and CMV-seropositive. Both conserved end residues are part of each CDR3. A D gene is named only where the DNA matches it firmly. Rows give clone size only sometimes, using once, few, many, or a class for an expanded clone.

>TRBJ2-4|-|once|TRBV11-1
TGTGCCAGCAGCTTAGGTCTAGGCGTAGTGGGAGACATTCAGTACTTC
CASSLGLGVVGDIQYF
>TRBJ1-1|-|-|TRBV29-1
TGCAGCGTTGAATATAAGGGGCCTGGTACTGAAGCTTTCTTT
CSVEYKGPGTEAFF
>TRBJ1-6|TRBD1|-|TRBV18
TGTGCCAGCTCACTTGATCCTCTCCGGGACAGGGGTTCGTCCTATAATTCACCCCTCCACTTT
CASSLDPLRDRGSSYNSPLHF
>TRBJ2-6|-|few|TRBV7-2
TGTGCCAGCAGCTTAGCGGGTGGGGGGACTGGGGCCAACGTCCTGACTTTC
CASSLAGGGTGANVLTF
>TRBJ2-5|-|once|TRBV12-5
TGTGCTAGTGGCCCCGGGGAGACCCAGTACTTC
CASGPGETQYF
>TRBJ2-1|TRBD1|-|TRBV12-5
TGTGCTAGTGGTTTCCTGACAGGGGTAACCTACAATGAGCAGTTCTTC
CASGFLTGVTYNEQFF
>TRBJ1-4|TRBD1|-|TRBV9
TGTGCCAGCAGCGTAGGAAACAGGGGGGATGAAAAACTGTTTTTT
CASSVGNRGDEKLFF
>TRBJ2-1|TRBD2|-|TRBV6-5
TGTGCCAGCAGTCGGCTAGCGGGAAAGGAGGAGCAGTTCTTC
CASSRLAGKEEQFF
>TRBJ2-3|-|-|TRBV4-2
TGTGCCAGCAGCCAAGCCACAGGGGATACGCAGTATTTT
CASSQATGDTQYF
>TRBJ2-7|TRBD2|-|TRBV10-2
TGCGCCAGCAGTGAGTCGGGTTGGGGGGGTGACTACGAGCAGTACTTC
CASSESGWGGDYEQYF
>TRBJ2-1|TRBD1|-|TRBV10-3
TGTGCCATCAGTACCAGGACAGGAGGTGAGCAGTTCTTC
CAISTRTGGEQFF
>TRBJ2-2|-|-|TRBV10-3
TGTGCCATCTTAGCTAACACCGGGGAGCTGTTTTTT
CAILANTGELFF
>TRBJ2-5|TRBD1|-|TRBV27
TGTGCCAGCAGTATACAGGGGATGGAGACCCAGTACTTC
CASSIQGMETQYF
>TRBJ2-1|TRBD2|-|TRBV9
TGTGCCAGCAGCCCAACCCGGGCTAGCGGGAGTGTTTATGAGCAGTTCTTC
CASSPTRASGSVYEQFF
>TRBJ2-5|-|-|TRBV11-2
TGTGCCAGCAGCTCCCAGTCAGGGGGGTTTGAGACCCAGTACTTC
CASSSQSGGFETQYF
>TRBJ1-1|-|-|TRBV9
TGTGCCAGCAGCGTAGGGTCGGGCACTGAAGCTTTCTTT
CASSVGSGTEAFF
>TRBJ2-1|-|-|TRBV19
TGTGCCAGTAGTATCTTCCCAGGCTCCTACAATGAGCAGTTCTTC
CASSIFPGSYNEQFF
>TRBJ2-5|-|-|TRBV15
TGTGCCACCAGCCGGGACACCCAAGAGACCCAGTACTTC
CATSRDTQETQYF
>TRBJ1-1|TRBD1|-|TRBV5-8
TGTGCCAGCAGGACTAAGATTTACAGGGGGCAAAACACTGAAGCTTTCTTT
CASRTKIYRGQNTEAFF
>TRBJ1-5|-|once|TRBV9
TGTGCCAGCAGCGTAGATGGGGGGGCCAGTCAGCCCCAGCATTTT
CASSVDGGASQPQHF
>TRBJ1-2|-|-|TRBV19
TGTGCCAGTAGTCGGAGGTACTATGGCTACACCTTC
CASSRRYYGYTF
>TRBJ2-3|TRBD1|-|TRBV28
TGTGCCAGCACTTCGTGGACAGGGTTTAACACAGATACGCAGTATTTT
CASTSWTGFNTDTQYF
>TRBJ1-1|TRBD1|-|TRBV6-4
TGTGCCAGCAGTGACACCCCTCGACAGGGCGCGGGTTTAAGAAGGCGGAACACTGAAGCTTTCTTT
CASSDTPRQGAGLRRRNTEAFF
>TRBJ2-2|TRBD1|-|TRBV7-9
TGTGCCAGCAGCTCTCCCTGGACAGGGAACACCGGGGAGCTGTTTTTT
CASSSPWTGNTGELFF
>TRBJ2-7|TRBD1|-|TRBV12-5
TGTGCGTCCGATGACAGGGACTCCTACGAGCAGTACTTC
CASDDRDSYEQYF
>TRBJ2-7|TRBD2|-|TRBV5-4
TGTGCCAGCAGCCCGGCGGGGGACCCGTACGAGCAGTACTTC
CASSPAGDPYEQYF
>TRBJ2-2|TRBD1|-|TRBV5-1
TGCGCCAGCACCAGGCAGGGGGACACCGGGGAGCTGTTTTTT
CASTRQGDTGELFF
>TRBJ1-5|-|-|TRBV28
TGTGCCAGCAGTAAACCACGACTCTTAGTAAATCAGCCCCAGCATTTT
CASSKPRLLVNQPQHF
>TRBJ2-3|TRBD2|-|TRBV7-3
TGTGCCAGCAGCTTAGCGGGAGGCACAGATACGCAGTATTTT
CASSLAGGTDTQYF
>TRBJ1-6|TRBD1|-|TRBV28
TGTGCCAGCAGTTTTTTTCAGGGGGCGAGTTCACCCCTCCACTTT
CASSFFQGASSPLHF
>TRBJ1-5|-|-|TRBV6-6
TGTGCCAGCAGTTACCCCAGTCAGCCCCAGCATTTT
CASSYPSQPQHF
>TRBJ1-2|-|-|TRBV5-4
TGTGCCAGCAGTGTCGGGGGAGGTGGCTACACCTTC
CASSVGGGGYTF
>TRBJ1-4|TRBD1|-|TRBV11-3
TGTGCCAGCAGCCGGACCGGGACAGTTGATGAAAAACTGTTTTTT
CASSRTGTVDEKLFF
>TRBJ2-7|TRBD2|-|TRBV5-6
TGTGCCAGCAATGAGGCGGGGGGACCCTTTTACGAGCAGTACTTC
CASNEAGGPFYEQYF
>TRBJ2-3|-|-|TRBV10-3
TGTGCCATTTGGGAGAATTCGGGCGATACGCAGTATTTT
CAIWENSGDTQYF
>TRBJ2-3|TRBD2|-|TRBV5-8
TGTGCCAGCAGCTTGGCCGGCAAAGCGGGGATTACGCAGTATTTT
CASSLAGKAGITQYF